These T cell receptor beta chains were read from a single sample in a study of blood T cell repertoires in COVID-19. Profiling relied on immunoSEQ multiplex PCR, and the TCRdb table lists in-frame clones only, not all of them. The sample yields about 100,000 clones, approximately 86% seen once. The sequenced sample consisted of peripheral blood. All receptors come from a man between 50 and 59 years old with active or convalescent COVID-19. CDR3s include the opening cysteine and the closing phenylalanine or tryptophan. Fields, in order: CDR3 length, clone size, V gene, D gene, J gene, CDR3 DNA, CDR3 protein. D genes are given only for firm matches. The size of a clone is reported for some rows only, either as once, few or many, or as a class for expanded clones.

16,-,TRBV7-5,-,TRBJ2-3,TGTGTCAGAAGATTTGGACGGGGCGGCGGGGTAGATACGCAGTATTTT,CVRRFGRGGGVDTQYF
16,-,TRBV18,TRBD1,TRBJ2-2,TGTGCCAGCTTCCCGGACAGGTCAGCGAACACCGGGGAGCTGTTTTTT,CASFPDRSANTGELFF
14,-,TRBV5-1,TRBD1,TRBJ1-1,TGCGCCAGCAGCCCCGGGACAGGGGCTTTAGTTGCTTTCTTT,CASSPGTGALVAFF
16,-,TRBV30,-,TRBJ2-7,TGTGCCTGGAGCCAGACAGGAGCCGATACCCACTACGAGCAGTACTTC,CAWSQTGADTHYEQYF
16,-,TRBV27,TRBD1,TRBJ1-6,TGTGCCAGCAGTCAGACAGGGGTTAGCTATAATTCACCCCTCCACTTT,CASSQTGVSYNSPLHF
17,-,TRBV18,TRBD1,TRBJ2-7,TGTGCCAGCCGACCCGAATTATCGGGGAGGACAGGGCCCCGCCAGTACTTC,CASRPELSGRTGPRQYF
13,-,TRBV3-1/TRBV3-2,-,TRBJ2-1,TGTGCCAGCAGCAACGGAGGGGGCTATGAGCAGTTCTTC,CASSNGGGYEQFF
23,once,TRBV18,-,TRBJ2-3,TGTGCCAGCTCACAGCACAGGACAGGGGGCACTAGCGGGGCCTCTACTAGCACAGATACGCAGTATTTT,CASSQHRTGGTSGASTSTDTQYF
13,once,TRBV19,-,TRBJ2-1,TGTGCCAGTAGTATATCGGTACGCAATGAGCAGTTCTTC,CASSISVRNEQFF
13,-,TRBV27,-,TRBJ1-1,TGTGCCAGCAGCAAGGGAGGAAGCACTGAAGCTTTCTTT,CASSKGGSTEAFF
13,-,TRBV5-4,-,TRBJ2-2,TGTGCCAGCAGACCCAGCGGGTCCGGGGAGCTGTTTTTT,CASRPSGSGELFF
16,-,TRBV5-1,TRBD2,TRBJ2-1,TGCGCCAGCAGCTTGGATACTAGCGGGACTTACAATGAGCAGTTCTTC,CASSLDTSGTYNEQFF
12,-,TRBV19,-,TRBJ2-2,TGTGCCAGTAGTCCCGACTTAGGGGAGCTGTTTTTT,CASSPDLGELFF
15,-,TRBV11-2,-,TRBJ2-7,TGTGCCAGCAGCTTAGGACACGTTTCGGACTACGAGCAGTACTTC,CASSLGHVSDYEQYF
15,-,TRBV5-6,-,TRBJ1-1,TGTGCCAGCAGCTTGGCCTGGGCAGGGAGGACTGAAGCTTTCTTT,CASSLAWAGRTEAFF
17,-,TRBV24-1,TRBD2,TRBJ2-1,TGTGCCACCAGTGAACCCACTCGCGGGAGTTACCACAATGAGCAGTTCTTC,CATSEPTRGSYHNEQFF
17,many,TRBV5-1,TRBD2,TRBJ2-5,TGCGCCAGCAGCTACGAGGTTGCTAGCGGTGATCAAGAGACCCAGTACTTC,CASSYEVASGDQETQYF
15,-,TRBV28,-,TRBJ1-6,TGTGCCAGCACTCTGTTGGGGGCTTATAATTCACCCCTCCACTTT,CASTLLGAYNSPLHF
14,-,TRBV9,TRBD2,TRBJ2-3,TGTGCCAGCAGCGAGGGACTAGCGGGTGGGCAGGAGTATTTT,CASSEGLAGGQEYF
14,-,TRBV7-3,TRBD1,TRBJ2-1,TGTGCCAGCAGCCGCGGGACAGGGTCAAATGAGCAGTTCTTC,CASSRGTGSNEQFF
13,-,TRBV19,TRBD2,TRBJ2-7,TGTGCCAGTAGCCTAGCGGGAGGCCACGAGCAGTACTTC,CASSLAGGHEQYF
14,-,TRBV7-9,-,TRBJ1-1,TGTGCCAGCAGCCCGACGGGGGTTTACACTGAAGCTTTCTTT,CASSPTGVYTEAFF
15,-,TRBV11-2,TRBD2,TRBJ2-2,TGTGCCAGCAGCTTTCGGCGGGAGGGCGGCGGGGAGCTGTTTTTT,CASSFRREGGGELFF
15,-,TRBV6-5,TRBD1,TRBJ1-3,TGTGCCAGCAATGTCGGGACAGCCATTGGAAACACCATATATTTT,CASNVGTAIGNTIYF
15,-,TRBV9,-,TRBJ1-6,TGTGCCAGCAGCGTAGAGTCAGGCTATAATTCACCCCTCCACTTT,CASSVESGYNSPLHF
16,-,TRBV5-1,TRBD2,TRBJ2-3,TGCGCCAGCAGCCCGGGAGGCGGGAGTGGTCCGGATACGCAGTATTTT,CASSPGGGSGPDTQYF
13,-,TRBV29-1,-,TRBJ1-1,TGCAGCTCACAACAGGGCGTGAACACTGAAGCTTTCTTT,CSSQQGVNTEAFF
13,-,TRBV6-5,-,TRBJ2-3,TGTGCCAGCAGCCCCACATCCGCAGATACGCAGTATTTT,CASSPTSADTQYF
14,-,TRBV28,TRBD1,TRBJ1-4,TGTGCCAGCAGTCTCTCGACAGGGGATGAAAAACTGTTTTTT,CASSLSTGDEKLFF
17,-,TRBV10-3,-,TRBJ1-1,TGTGCCATCCGTCAGCAGTCCGGGGGGGCGCCGGACACTGAAGCTTTCTTT,CAIRQQSGGAPDTEAFF
11,-,TRBV2,-,TRBJ1-1,TGTGCCAGCTCCCTTTTTACTGAAGCTTTCTTT,CASSLFTEAFF
15,-,TRBV5-8,-,TRBJ1-2,TGTGCCAGCAGCACCGGGACACCAAATAACTATGGCTACACCTTC,CASSTGTPNNYGYTF
14,-,TRBV4-1,-,TRBJ1-4,TGCGCCAGCAGCGTGGACACAACTAATGAAAAACTGTTTTTT,CASSVDTTNEKLFF
14,-,TRBV5-1,TRBD1,TRBJ1-1,TGCGCCAGCAGCGTAGAGACAGGGCTGGCTGAAGCTTTCTTT,CASSVETGLAEAFF
15,-,TRBV21-1,-,TRBJ2-7,TGTGCCAGCAGCAGCATACAGGGGGGTTCCTACGAGCAGTACTTC,CASSSIQGGSYEQYF
14,-,TRBV14,-,TRBJ2-1,TGTGCCAGCAGCCAATATCGGTCGGGGGAGGAGCAGTTCTTC,CASSQYRSGEEQFF
12,-,TRBV29-1,-,TRBJ1-5,TGCAGCGTTAGGGACAACAATCAGCCCCAGCATTTT,CSVRDNNQPQHF
13,-,TRBV12-5,-,TRBJ2-7,TGTGCTAGTGGTTTGGTACAAGGCGGCGAGCAGTACTTC,CASGLVQGGEQYF
21,-,TRBV7-3,-,TRBJ2-1,TGTGCCAGCAGCTTACTTCCCGGCAGGGTATCCGGGACTTTGACCTACAATGAGCAGTTCTTC,CASSLLPGRVSGTLTYNEQFF
15,-,TRBV5-4,TRBD1,TRBJ2-3,TGTGCCAGCAGCTCCCGGACAGGGGTCACAGATACGCAGTATTTT,CASSSRTGVTDTQYF
16,-,TRBV19,TRBD2,TRBJ2-1,TGTGCCAGTAGTATCTTGGCTAGCGGGAGGAACAATGAGCAGTTCTTC,CASSILASGRNNEQFF
18,-,TRBV25-1,TRBD2,TRBJ2-1,TGTGCCAGCAGTGAGGCTAGCGGGAGGTTGAGCTCCTACAATGAGCAGTTCTTC,CASSEASGRLSSYNEQFF
15,-,TRBV3-1/TRBV3-2,-,TRBJ1-2,TGTGCCAGCAGCCAGGACAGCCACCTCAACTATGGCTACACCTTC,CASSQDSHLNYGYTF
16,-,TRBV24-1,-,TRBJ2-1,TGTGCCACCAGTGATCAGACTCGGAGCTCCTACAATGAGCAGTTCTTC,CATSDQTRSSYNEQFF
13,-,TRBV6-2/TRBV6-3,-,TRBJ1-1,TGTGCCAGCAGCTGGGGGGGGAACACTGAAGCTTTCTTT,CASSWGGNTEAFF
14,-,TRBV19,TRBD2,TRBJ2-7,TGTGCCAGTAGTTTAGCGGGAGGGTCCTACGAGCAGTACTTC,CASSLAGGSYEQYF
14,-,TRBV3-1/TRBV3-2,-,TRBJ1-5,TGTGCCAGCAGTCCGGGGTTCGGCAATCAGCCCCAGCATTTT,CASSPGFGNQPQHF